Detailed here is one T cell receptor (beta chain). The sample is drawn from a study of T cell changes during pregnancy in multiple sclerosis. This CDR3 region has 14 residues. The V end lost 1 base, the J end lost 5 bases, and 11 bases lay between the germline ends. Per the germline V gene, CDR1 is LNHNV and CDR2 is YYDKDF (reference sequence). Method: immunoSEQ multiplex PCR; TCRdb's copy keeps in-frame clones and lacks some. Here the sample spans over 100,000 clones, about 93% being singletons. The source material was peripheral blood, sampled in the third trimester of pregnancy. This receptor was taken from a female donor with multiple sclerosis, enrolled in a pregnancy study. The chain joins TRBV15 to TRBJ1-2; D gene unclear. DNA for the CDR3: TGTGCCACCAGCAGAGGAGGGATAGGGTATGGCTACACCTTC. Translated, it gives CATSRGGIGYGYTF.